This TCR beta chain was identified during a study of early T cells in non-severe SARS-CoV-2 infection (dated by TCRdb to the early 2020s). For the study in its entirety: Because TCR sequencing relied on bulk RNA taken from unsorted whole blood, pairing of alpha and beta chains was not possible.

As concerns this clonotype: Its antigen is unknown. Qualities for individual bases were not recorded, and no much larger clone is one base off.

Library method: 5' RACE. The instrument was a NextSeq 500. In the TCR library protocol, unique molecular identifiers were attached to individual cDNA molecules to correct for PCR bias and sequencing error. Both TCR alpha and beta chains were sequenced, and tight co-correlation was observed between alpha and beta sequence abundances in each sample. As for how the authors treated the data: V gene, J gene and CDR3 annotation of TCR sequences was performed with Decombinator V4. Expanded TCRs were defined as changing significantly between any two time points under a Poisson model with p below 0.0001. TCR abundances were normalised to the total number of TCRs sequenced per sample and were expressed as counts per million. TRAV1-2 paired with TRAJ12, TRAJ20 or TRAJ33 defined MAIT TCRs, while TRAV10 paired with TRAJ18 defined iNKT TCRs. VDJdb, accessed on 1 November 2021, was searched for TCRs annotated for CMV, EBV and SARS-CoV-2, and TCRs annotated for more than one antigen were excluded. TCRdb cleaned the public reads at Q25 with fastp, built clones with MiXCR and kept in-frame beta chains. For every CDR3 protein sequence, its rows merge into one entry that carries the most common genes and DNA. The authors' filters were not applied to this entry. Here the sample has around 35,000 distinct CDR3 sequences; roughly 6% occur a single time. 20% to 30% of the sample rests with the top ten.

The study was a case-control design nested within a healthcare worker cohort in London, UK, with weekly nasopharyngeal swab PCR tests and blood sampling. Healthcare workers were enrolled in the week of the UK lockdown, from 23 to 31 March 2020, and were followed every week for up to roughly 15 weeks. For CDR1 and CDR2, the germline V gene (reference sequence) lists DFQATT and SNEGSKA. Including the terminal cysteine and phenylalanine, the CDR3 comprises 11 residues. Of all the DNA, just the CDR3 is kept, 33 bases in frame from base 1. The paper as a whole reports these results and caveats: VDJdb matching was skewed toward anti-spike CD8 responses and likely underestimated virus-specific expansions, missing private and CD4 specificities.

Sequencing used whole blood. This TCR derives from an adult who was a healthcare worker with PCR-confirmed SARS-CoV-2 infection or an uninfected control (not recorded which). The rearrangement joined TRBV20-1 to TRBJ2-1; TRBD2 aligns with 12 central bases. At the DNA level, the sequence is TGCAGCTTACTAGCGGGAGGTGAGCAGTTCTTC. Its translation is CSLLAGGEQFF.